These 2 T cell receptor beta chains were sequenced from one sample in a study of early T cells in non-severe SARS-CoV-2 infection. TCRdb redid the calling of the 5' RACE reads with MiXCR, one entry per CDR3 protein. The data hold about 60,000 distinct CDR3 sequences, with 9.5% to 15% observed a single time. Sequenced: whole blood. The receptor source for this set is an adult who was a healthcare worker with PCR-confirmed SARS-CoV-2 infection or an uninfected control (not recorded which).

This sequence joins TRBV28 and TRBJ1-2, with D perhaps matching TRBD1 (5 bases). In germline, CDR1 is MDHEN, CDR2 SYDVKM. The CDR3 runs 15 residues. Trimming pared 4 bases from V and 7 bases from J, leaving 19 bases between. The CDR3 bases are TGTGCCAGCAGTTCGAGGAAATCAGGGTCCCCTGGCTACACCTTC. Translated, it gives CASSSRKSGSPGYTF.

The chain is built from TRBV20-1 and TRBJ2-1; 9 positions match TRBD2. The CDR3 totals 14 residues. Germline assignment: CDR1 DFQATT and CDR2 SNEGSKA (reference sequence). J lost 7 bases, V lost 2 bases, and 6 bases had no gene match. CDR3 in DNA: TGCAGTGCTAGATTAGCGGGAGTGAGGAATGAGCAGTTCTTC. As protein: CSARLAGVRNEQFF.